Listed below are T cell receptor beta chains from one sample, sequenced in a study of blood T cell repertoires in COVID-19. Clones were sequenced by immunoSEQ multiplex PCR, and TCRdb holds only the in-frame ones, with some missing. The top ten clones hold roughly 7.3% of a sample with some 500,000 clones, around nine tenths of them seen once. Sequencing was carried out using peripheral blood. These receptors came from a woman aged 50 to 60 with COVID-19, enrolled during active disease. Both conserved end residues are part of each CDR3. The D gene is left open where the match is weak. The size field is filled for only some rows; it gives once, few, many or a size class.

D	V	size	J	CDR3	DNA
-	TRBV7-8	-	TRBJ1-4	CASSSRGQNEKLFF	TGTGCCAGCAGCTCGCGGGGGCAGAATGAAAAACTGTTTTTT
-	TRBV19	-	TRBJ1-2	CASSLGQSYGYTF	TGTGCCAGTAGTCTCGGACAGTCCTATGGCTACACCTTC
-	TRBV27	-	TRBJ2-3	CASSLVASTDTQYF	TGTGCCAGCAGTTTGGTAGCGAGCACAGATACGCAGTATTTT
TRBD2	TRBV2	few	TRBJ2-1	CASSSLAGLNNEQFF	TGTGCCAGCAGTAGTCTAGCGGGGCTAAACAATGAGCAGTTCTTC
-	TRBV5-1	-	TRBJ1-6	CASSGGMNNSPLHF	TGCGCCAGCAGCGGGGGGATGAATAATTCACCCCTCCACTTT
-	TRBV6-1	-	TRBJ2-5	CASSEALPRETQYF	TGTGCCAGCAGTGAAGCCTTGCCTAGGGAGACCCAGTACTTC
TRBD1	TRBV9	-	TRBJ2-2	CASSESRDRGSGELFF	TGTGCCAGCAGCGAGTCCCGGGACAGGGGCTCCGGGGAGCTGTTTTTT
-	TRBV29-1	-	TRBJ2-2	CSAYDTSNTGELFF	TGCAGCGCCTACGACACTTCGAACACCGGGGAGCTGTTTTTT
-	TRBV27	-	TRBJ2-5	CASSLNGQQRTTQYF	TGTGCCAGCAGTTTGAACGGACAGCAGCGGACGACCCAGTACTTC
TRBD1	TRBV3-1/TRBV3-2	-	TRBJ1-2	CASSSSGGGYTF	TGTGCCAGCAGCTCCTCAGGGGGTGGCTACACCTTC
-	TRBV5-6	-	TRBJ2-7	CASSSRGEQYF	TGTGCCAGCAGCTCCCGGGGCGAGCAGTACTTC
TRBD1	TRBV5-4	once	TRBJ2-1	CASSPQGAGGNEQFF	TGTGCCAGCAGCCCTCAGGGGGCAGGAGGCAATGAGCAGTTCTTC
TRBD2	TRBV11-1	-	TRBJ2-7	CASSPWTSGVYEQYF	TGTGCCAGCAGCCCTTGGACTAGCGGGGTCTACGAGCAGTACTTC
TRBD1	TRBV19	-	TRBJ2-2	CASSPSTGTGELFF	TGTGCCAGTAGCCCATCGACAGGGACCGGGGAGCTGTTTTTT
-	TRBV5-1	-	TRBJ1-1	CASSLQKGGTEAFF	TGCGCCAGCAGCCTACAGAAAGGAGGAACTGAAGCTTTCTTT
-	TRBV19	once	TRBJ2-1	CASESNSVGEQFF	TGTGCCAGTGAATCCAATAGTGTCGGGGAGCAGTTCTTC
TRBD2	TRBV28	-	TRBJ2-5	CASSLNPRTSGLKETQYF	TGTGCCAGCAGTCTCAATCCCCGGACTAGCGGCCTAAAAGAGACCCAGTACTTC
-	TRBV11-2	-	TRBJ1-2	CASSYGTWVSSGADGYTF	TGTGCCAGCAGCTATGGAACCTGGGTGTCTTCAGGGGCCGATGGCTACACCTTC
TRBD2	TRBV10-3	-	TRBJ2-7	CATQRTSGVKEQYF	TGTGCCACACAAAGGACTAGCGGGGTAAAAGAGCAGTACTTC
-	TRBV5-6	-	TRBJ1-1	CASSYGQITEAFF	TGTGCCAGCAGCTACGGACAGATCACTGAAGCTTTCTTT
-	TRBV29-1	-	TRBJ1-3	CSVALPPGNTIYF	TGCAGCGTTGCTCTACCCCCTGGAAACACCATATATTTT
TRBD1	TRBV24-1	once	TRBJ2-1	CATSDRQGAYNEQFF	TGTGCCACCAGTGATCGACAGGGGGCCTACAATGAGCAGTTCTTC
-	TRBV9	-	TRBJ2-7	CASSPRGGLSYEQYF	TGTGCCAGCAGCCCGAGGGGGGGCCTCTCCTACGAGCAGTACTTC
-	TRBV5-4	once	TRBJ1-2	CASSLVSGALGYTF	TGTGCCAGCAGCTTGGTATCAGGGGCCCTGGGCTACACCTTC
TRBD1	TRBV15	-	TRBJ2-3	CATSSRDSVFGTDTQYF	TGTGCCACCAGCAGCCGGGACAGTGTATTCGGCACAGATACGCAGTATTTT
-	TRBV6-1	-	TRBJ1-6	CASSEARGDSPLHF	TGTGCCAGCAGTGAAGCCCGGGGGGATTCACCCCTCCACTTT
-	TRBV9	-	TRBJ2-7	CASSAHPGRGGRSYEQYF	TGTGCCAGCAGCGCCCATCCGGGGAGGGGGGGTCGCTCCTACGAGCAGTACTTC
TRBD2	TRBV23-1	-	TRBJ2-1	CASSQSGRGGFNEQFF	TGCGCCAGCAGTCAATCGGGACGGGGGGGCTTCAATGAGCAGTTCTTC
TRBD1	TRBV5-1	few	TRBJ1-6	CASSLTAGGSPLHF	TGCGCCAGCAGCTTGACCGCAGGGGGTTCACCCCTCCACTTT
-	TRBV2	-	TRBJ1-2	CASTQAVPYGYTF	TGTGCCAGCACTCAGGCAGTCCCCTATGGCTACACCTTC
-	TRBV6-1	-	TRBJ2-6	CASSDLPGANVLTF	TGTGCCAGCAGTGACCTCCCCGGGGCCAACGTCCTGACTTTC
TRBD1	TRBV27	-	TRBJ1-2	CASRTSGQGALGGYTF	TGTGCCAGCAGGACATCGGGACAGGGGGCCCTGGGTGGCTACACCTTC
TRBD1	TRBV30	once	TRBJ2-2	CAWNTGGLAGELFF	TGTGCCTGGAATACAGGGGGCTTGGCCGGGGAGCTGTTTTTT
-	TRBV6-5	-	TRBJ2-1	CASSPGGTPWNEQFF	TGTGCCAGCAGTCCTGGCGGGACTCCGTGGAATGAGCAGTTCTTC
-	TRBV30	-	TRBJ2-1	CAWSFSAEQFF	TGTGCCTGGAGTTTTAGCGCGGAGCAGTTCTTC
TRBD1	TRBV5-1	-	TRBJ1-1	CASSLTGDTEAFF	TGCGCCAGCAGCTTGACAGGGGACACTGAAGCTTTCTTT
TRBD1	TRBV4-2	-	TRBJ1-2	CASSQVIVRDRDFYGYTF	TGTGCCAGCAGCCAAGTTATTGTTCGGGACAGGGATTTCTATGGCTACACCTTC
TRBD1	TRBV19	-	TRBJ1-1	CASTGDRLNTEAFF	TGTGCCAGTACGGGGGACAGGTTGAACACTGAAGCTTTCTTT
TRBD1	TRBV11-2	-	TRBJ2-7	CASSTGQGGYEQYF	TGTGCCAGCAGCACCGGACAGGGGGGATACGAGCAGTACTTC
-	TRBV6-5	-	TRBJ1-1	CASRRGVNTEAFF	TGTGCCAGCCGCAGGGGCGTTAACACTGAAGCTTTCTTT
TRBD1	TRBV5-1	-	TRBJ2-7	CASSLEGQGYEQYF	TGCGCCAGCAGCTTGGAGGGACAGGGCTACGAGCAGTACTTC
-	TRBV29-1	-	TRBJ2-1	CSVEGGRLNEQFF	TGCAGCGTTGAAGGGGGGCGCTTGAATGAGCAGTTCTTC
-	TRBV6-6	-	TRBJ1-1	CASSYSGLSREAFF	TGTGCCAGCAGTTACAGTGGTTTGTCGAGGGAAGCTTTCTTT
TRBD1	TRBV18	-	TRBJ2-3	CASSPETLRRDSFYTQYF	TGTGCCAGCTCACCCGAGACTCTACGACGGGACAGTTTTTATACGCAGTATTTT
-	TRBV6-5	-	TRBJ1-2	CASSYGQFDGYTF	TGTGCCAGCAGTTACGGGCAGTTTGATGGCTACACCTTC
TRBD1	TRBV29-1	-	TRBJ1-2	CSVGTGVLDGYTF	TGCAGCGTTGGGACAGGGGTTTTGGATGGCTACACCTTC
-	TRBV5-1	-	TRBJ1-2	CASSSARGGSYGYTF	TGCGCCAGCAGCTCGGCGAGGGGGGGTTCCTATGGCTACACCTTC
TRBD1	TRBV19	-	TRBJ1-1	CASSLRDRGMNTEAFF	TGTGCCAGTAGCCTCCGGGACAGGGGCATGAACACTGAAGCTTTCTTT
TRBD1	TRBV7-2	-	TRBJ2-6	CASSLMAGGNSGANVLTF	TGTGCCAGCAGCTTAATGGCAGGGGGCAACTCTGGGGCCAACGTCCTGACTTTC
-	TRBV5-1	-	TRBJ1-6	CASSLEQGNSPLHF	TGCGCCAGCAGCTTGGAACAGGGCAATTCACCCCTCCACTTT
TRBD1	TRBV12-5	-	TRBJ1-4	CASAANRGQYEKLFF	TGTGCTAGTGCCGCGAACAGGGGACAGTACGAAAAACTGTTTTTT
-	TRBV30	-	TRBJ1-2	CAWRDKGRLKGYGYTF	TGTGCCTGGAGGGACAAAGGGCGATTGAAGGGCTATGGCTACACCTTC
TRBD1	TRBV19	-	TRBJ1-2	CASSIELTGEDGYTF	TGTGCCAGTAGTATAGAATTGACAGGGGAGGATGGCTACACCTTC
-	TRBV5-1	few	TRBJ1-2	CASSSVRDGGYTF	TGCGCCAGCAGCTCAGTCAGGGATGGTGGCTACACCTTC
TRBD1	TRBV6-6	few	TRBJ1-1	CASSYSGGEAFF	TGTGCCAGCAGTTACTCAGGGGGCGAAGCTTTCTTT
TRBD1	TRBV28	-	TRBJ1-5	CASRPWDSPNQPQHF	TGTGCCAGCAGACCTTGGGACAGCCCCAATCAGCCCCAGCATTTT
TRBD2	TRBV27	-	TRBJ2-2	CASTRTSGGTGELFF	TGTGCCAGCACAAGGACTAGCGGGGGCACCGGGGAGCTGTTTTTT
-	TRBV11-2	-	TRBJ2-1	CASSPGRAHGLDEQFF	TGTGCCAGCAGCCCGGGAAGGGCACACGGTTTAGATGAGCAGTTCTTC
-	TRBV7-9	-	TRBJ2-5	CASSLVPRETQYF	TGTGCCAGCAGCTTGGTGCCCAGAGAGACCCAGTACTTC